The source of this TCR beta chain is a study of cytomegalovirus exposure and HLA in healthy donors. About the study: From 150 million to 200 million T cells, an earlier analysis saw approximately 110 million unique TCR beta sequences. Whole-study results and caveats: Later analysis identified several of the most significant clusters that appeared linked to common viral pathogens. In vitro assays verified that a few CMV-associated chains recognized CMV antigens specifically. For most TCR beta V segments, an earlier analysis put the productive rate at about 87% or about 30% of the time.

There are 14 residues in the CDR3. Germline loops: CDR1 SGHTA, CDR2 FQGTGA. Deletions cut 5 bases from V and 2 bases from J, with 12 bases between. Primers included in the PCR were 60 Vbeta and 13 Jbeta primers. The method was immunoSEQ multiplex PCR; TCRdb's version includes in-frame clones alone and lacks a portion of them. The repertoire includes tens of thousands of clones, about 80% of them detected once, and roughly 51% sits in the top ten. On this clone itself: Its matching antigen is unknown.

The clonotype originates from a man aged 45 to 65 in good health and CMV-seropositive. The chain has TRBV7-3 and TRBJ2-5; possible D gene TRBD2, 6 bases. The sequenced sample consisted of PBMCs. CDR3 in DNA: TGTGCCAGCAGCCCCACCGGGACTCAAGAGACCCAGTACTTC. Amino acids: CASSPTGTQETQYF.